This T cell receptor (beta chain) is from a study of a mutant IDH1 vaccine in newly diagnosed glioma. About the study: Either 4-6 weeks after radiotherapy alone or alongside temozolomide, vaccination was begun.

Produced via immunoSEQ multiplex PCR; TCRdb's table is partial and in-frame only. There are tens of thousands of clones in the sample; around 81% occur only once, and approximately 4.7% lies in the top ten. Comment on this clone: The antigen remains undetermined.

Stated time point: week 35, safety follow-up. The content of each vaccine dose was 300 ug of mutant IDH1 20-mer peptide, and topical imiquimod accompanied it. Eight vaccine doses were administered to patients at weeks 1, 3, 5, 7, 11, 15, 19 and 23. The source is a woman between 35 and 50 years old with glioma. Some clones in this sample may be carry-over from other donors' samples. The source was PBMCs, collected from a glioma patient whose treatment included an IDH1 peptide vaccine.

The CDR3 loop is CASSVERGGGGNTIYF. The CDR3 nucleotides read TGTGCCAGCAGTGTGGAAAGGGGCGGGGGTGGAAACACCATATATTTT. The chain is built from TRBV2 and TRBJ1-3; the D gene is possibly TRBD1 (5 bases). V was trimmed by 4 bases and J by 3 bases, leaving 16 bases between them. Germline V CDR1 and CDR2: SNHLY, FYNNEI. The CDR3 length is 16 residues.